This entry concerns a single T cell receptor (beta chain). This sample is part of a study of blood T cell repertoires in COVID-19. Study overall: The analysed material was cDNA or gDNA that came from T cells, B-cell-depleted T cells, or PBMCs.

While infection was still active, Seattle patients were enrolled and then followed longitudinally. The CDR3 length is 17 residues. Germline CDR1 SGHDT, CDR2 YYEEEE. Trimming cost V 4 bases and J 7 bases; bases outside gene matches: 12. As handled by the study authors: Estimated nucleated cell counts came from reference gene primer amplification. Using immunoSEQ multiplex PCR, the repertoire was profiled, and TCRdb retains in-frame clones only, with some absent. The V and J calls and clone size are taken from that table; D and trimming were inferred from the DNA. The sample lists 200,000 to 250,000 clones; more than 75% were seen once.

The clonotype originates from a woman over 75 with COVID-19, enrolled during active disease. The chain recombines TRBV5-6 with TRBJ1-5, with TRBD1 identical over 12 bases. What was sequenced was peripheral blood. The CDR3 protein is CASSPSPGTGGQQPQHF. CDR3 nucleotide sequence: TGTGCCAGCAGCCCCAGCCCCGGGACAGGGGGCCAGCAGCCCCAGCATTTT.